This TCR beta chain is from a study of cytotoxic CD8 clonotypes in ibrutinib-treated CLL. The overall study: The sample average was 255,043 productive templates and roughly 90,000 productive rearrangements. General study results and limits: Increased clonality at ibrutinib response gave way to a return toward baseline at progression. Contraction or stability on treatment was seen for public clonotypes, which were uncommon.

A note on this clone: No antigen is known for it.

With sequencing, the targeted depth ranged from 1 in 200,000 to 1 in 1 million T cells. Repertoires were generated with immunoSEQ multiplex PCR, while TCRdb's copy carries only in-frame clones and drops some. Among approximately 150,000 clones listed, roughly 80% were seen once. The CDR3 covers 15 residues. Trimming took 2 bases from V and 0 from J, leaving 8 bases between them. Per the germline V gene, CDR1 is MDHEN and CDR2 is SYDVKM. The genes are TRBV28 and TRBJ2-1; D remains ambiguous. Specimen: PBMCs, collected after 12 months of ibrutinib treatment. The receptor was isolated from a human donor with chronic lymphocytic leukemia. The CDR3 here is CASSLQPSSYNEQFF. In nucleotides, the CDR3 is TGTGCCAGCAGTTTACAGCCTAGCTCCTACAATGAGCAGTTCTTC.